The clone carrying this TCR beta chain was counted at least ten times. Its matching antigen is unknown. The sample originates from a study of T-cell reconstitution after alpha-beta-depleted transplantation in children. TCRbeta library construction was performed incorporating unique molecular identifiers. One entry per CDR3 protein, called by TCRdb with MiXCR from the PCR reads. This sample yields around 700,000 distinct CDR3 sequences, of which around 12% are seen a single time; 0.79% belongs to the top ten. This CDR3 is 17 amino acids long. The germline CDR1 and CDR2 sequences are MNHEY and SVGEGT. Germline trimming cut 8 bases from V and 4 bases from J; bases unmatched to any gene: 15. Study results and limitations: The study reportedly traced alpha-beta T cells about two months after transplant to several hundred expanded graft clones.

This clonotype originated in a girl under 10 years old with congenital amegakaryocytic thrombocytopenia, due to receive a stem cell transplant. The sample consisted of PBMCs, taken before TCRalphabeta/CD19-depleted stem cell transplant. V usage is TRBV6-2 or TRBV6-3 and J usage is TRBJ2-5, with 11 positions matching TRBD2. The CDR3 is CASSVLTGTSGRETQYF. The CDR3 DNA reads TGTGCCAGCTCCGTTCTTACCGGGACTAGCGGACGAGAGACCCAGTACTTC.